Listed below are T cell receptor beta chains from one sample, sequenced in a study of Ad26.COV2.S vaccination and SARS-CoV-2 variants. The assay was immunoSEQ multiplex PCR, and TCRdb's table has in-frame clones only and misses some. The sample contains under 250,000 clones, around 90% of which appear only once. The sequenced sample was peripheral blood, obtained in a trial of Ad26.COV2.S vaccine versus placebo. The receptor source for this set is a person between 18 and 60 years old who received the Ad26.COV2.S COVID-19 vaccine or a placebo. CDR3s include the opening cysteine and the closing phenylalanine or tryptophan. A D gene is named only where the DNA matches it firmly. Where a row states a size, it is once, few, many or the class of an expanded clone; other rows omit it.

v_call: TRBV2
clone_size: -
j_call: TRBJ2-5
d_call: -
cdr3_aa: CASTNLRETQYF
cdr3_nt: TGTGCCAGCACCAATTTGAGGGAGACCCAGTACTTC

v_call: TRBV4-3
clone_size: -
j_call: TRBJ2-1
d_call: -
cdr3_aa: CASSQDLYKARNEQFF
cdr3_nt: TGCGCCAGCAGCCAAGATCTTTATAAGGCAAGGAATGAGCAGTTCTTC

v_call: TRBV19
clone_size: -
j_call: TRBJ2-5
d_call: -
cdr3_aa: CASSIDRRLIGETQYF
cdr3_nt: TGTGCCAGTAGTATAGATCGGCGGCTTATTGGAGAGACCCAGTACTTC

v_call: TRBV7-8
clone_size: -
j_call: TRBJ2-7
d_call: -
cdr3_aa: CASSLVGRKRETEQYF
cdr3_nt: TGTGCCAGCAGCTTAGTAGGGCGCAAAAGGGAAACCGAGCAGTACTTC

v_call: TRBV24-1
clone_size: few
j_call: TRBJ2-2
d_call: -
cdr3_aa: CATSDNGRNGELFF
cdr3_nt: TGTGCCACCAGTGATAACGGACGCAACGGGGAGCTGTTTTTT

v_call: TRBV19
clone_size: -
j_call: TRBJ1-3
d_call: -
cdr3_aa: CASTLDSSSGNTIYF
cdr3_nt: TGTGCCAGTACCCTGGACAGTTCGTCTGGAAACACCATATATTTT

v_call: TRBV5-1
clone_size: -
j_call: TRBJ1-3
d_call: TRBD1
cdr3_aa: CASSRTGGGGNTIYF
cdr3_nt: TGCGCCAGCAGCCGTACAGGGGGTGGTGGAAACACCATATATTTT

v_call: TRBV25-1
clone_size: -
j_call: TRBJ1-1
d_call: TRBD1
cdr3_aa: CASSLGQGWTEAFF
cdr3_nt: TGTGCCAGCAGTCTCGGACAGGGCTGGACTGAAGCTTTCTTT

v_call: TRBV3-1/TRBV3-2
clone_size: -
j_call: TRBJ2-3
d_call: -
cdr3_aa: CASSGLAASTDTQYF
cdr3_nt: TGTGCCAGCAGCGGGCTAGCCGCGTCCACAGATACGCAGTATTTT

v_call: TRBV7-9
clone_size: -
j_call: TRBJ2-2
d_call: -
cdr3_aa: CASSSYQGTGELFF
cdr3_nt: TGTGCCAGCAGCTCTTACCAGGGCACCGGGGAGCTGTTTTTT

v_call: TRBV5-4
clone_size: once
j_call: TRBJ2-3
d_call: TRBD1
cdr3_aa: CASSWGTGGPYTDTQYF
cdr3_nt: TGTGCCAGCAGCTGGGGGACAGGGGGTCCTTACACAGATACGCAGTATTTT

v_call: TRBV4-3
clone_size: -
j_call: TRBJ1-3
d_call: TRBD1
cdr3_aa: CASSPGQGMSNTIYF
cdr3_nt: TGCGCCAGCAGCCCGGGACAGGGGATGAGCAACACCATATATTTT

v_call: TRBV18
clone_size: -
j_call: TRBJ2-1
d_call: -
cdr3_aa: CASSLQATEQFF
cdr3_nt: TGTGCCAGCTCACTACAGGCTACTGAGCAGTTCTTC

v_call: TRBV15
clone_size: -
j_call: TRBJ1-6
d_call: -
cdr3_aa: CATSREQGPLHF
cdr3_nt: TGTGCCACCAGCAGAGAACAGGGCCCCCTCCACTTT

v_call: TRBV5-1
clone_size: -
j_call: TRBJ2-5
d_call: -
cdr3_aa: CASSFSETQYF
cdr3_nt: TGCGCCAGCAGCTTCAGTGAGACCCAGTACTTC

v_call: TRBV7-2
clone_size: -
j_call: TRBJ1-5
d_call: -
cdr3_aa: CASSSSQTRTQPQHF
cdr3_nt: TGTGCCAGCAGCTCGTCACAAACTCGGACTCAGCCCCAGCATTTT

v_call: TRBV18
clone_size: -
j_call: TRBJ1-1
d_call: -
cdr3_aa: CASSPLDTFRVNTEAFF
cdr3_nt: TGTGCCAGCTCACCCCTAGATACATTCCGGGTGAACACTGAAGCTTTCTTT

v_call: TRBV4-3
clone_size: -
j_call: TRBJ1-2
d_call: -
cdr3_aa: CASSPTITGYGYTF
cdr3_nt: TGCGCCAGCAGCCCCACTATCACGGGCTATGGCTACACCTTC

v_call: TRBV3-1/TRBV3-2
clone_size: -
j_call: TRBJ2-3
d_call: TRBD2
cdr3_aa: CASSQTLAGTDTQYF
cdr3_nt: TGTGCCAGCAGCCAAACACTAGCGGGCACAGATACGCAGTATTTT

v_call: TRBV6-2/TRBV6-3
clone_size: -
j_call: TRBJ1-6
d_call: -
cdr3_aa: CASSLTDSSYNSPLHF
cdr3_nt: TGTGCCAGCAGTCTAACCGACAGCTCCTATAATTCACCCCTCCACTTT

v_call: TRBV30
clone_size: -
j_call: TRBJ1-2
d_call: -
cdr3_aa: CAWSAILYGYTF
cdr3_nt: TGTGCCTGGAGTGCGATCCTCTATGGCTACACCTTC

v_call: TRBV5-1
clone_size: -
j_call: TRBJ1-6
d_call: -
cdr3_aa: CASSLAGNNGSPLHF
cdr3_nt: TGCGCCAGCAGCTTGGCCGGGAATAATGGGTCACCCCTCCACTTT

v_call: TRBV27
clone_size: -
j_call: TRBJ1-4
d_call: TRBD1
cdr3_aa: CASSAVQGARIEKLFF
cdr3_nt: TGTGCCAGCAGCGCCGTTCAGGGGGCCCGGATTGAAAAACTGTTTTTT

v_call: TRBV5-1
clone_size: -
j_call: TRBJ1-4
d_call: TRBD1
cdr3_aa: CASRAAGGSTNEKLFF
cdr3_nt: TGCGCCAGCAGAGCCGCAGGGGGTTCAACTAATGAAAAACTGTTTTTT

v_call: TRBV6-5
clone_size: -
j_call: TRBJ1-2
d_call: TRBD1
cdr3_aa: CASSSPTGRGGYTF
cdr3_nt: TGTGCCAGCAGCTCGCCGACAGGGCGGGGTGGCTACACCTTC

v_call: TRBV7-8
clone_size: -
j_call: TRBJ2-5
d_call: TRBD2
cdr3_aa: CASSFPRPGLAYETQYF
cdr3_nt: TGTGCCAGCAGCTTCCCTCGTCCGGGACTAGCATATGAGACCCAGTACTTC

v_call: TRBV7-9
clone_size: -
j_call: TRBJ1-3
d_call: TRBD1
cdr3_aa: CASSGTANTIYF
cdr3_nt: TGTGCCAGCAGCGGGACAGCAAACACCATATATTTT

v_call: TRBV6-2/TRBV6-3
clone_size: -
j_call: TRBJ2-2
d_call: -
cdr3_aa: CASSTGDYTGELFF
cdr3_nt: TGTGCCAGCAGTACGGGGGACTACACCGGGGAGCTGTTTTTT

v_call: TRBV7-9
clone_size: -
j_call: TRBJ2-3
d_call: -
cdr3_aa: CASSSVTWEQYF
cdr3_nt: TGTGCCAGCAGCTCCGTTACGTGGGAGCAGTATTTT

v_call: TRBV7-2
clone_size: -
j_call: TRBJ2-1
d_call: TRBD1
cdr3_aa: CASSPGQGYNEQFF
cdr3_nt: TGTGCCAGCAGTCCGGGACAGGGGTACAATGAGCAGTTCTTC

v_call: TRBV24-1
clone_size: -
j_call: TRBJ2-1
d_call: -
cdr3_aa: CAVDRGNEQFF
cdr3_nt: TGTGCCGTGGACCGGGGGAATGAGCAGTTCTTC